What follows are 21 T cell receptor beta chains derived from one specimen sequenced in a study of regulatory T cells in long-lasting Graves disease. Indicated time point: newly diagnosed GD, antithyroid drugs for less than 3 months. Scientists built the TCR library using RNA that was extracted from PBMCs. CDR3-region Arm-PCR and iRepertoire HTBI primers produced the TCR beta libraries. TCRdb re-called the multiplex PCR reads through MiXCR, storing one row per CDR3 protein. Of roughly 410,000 distinct CDR3 sequences detected, 15% appear once; the ten largest clones hold approximately 7.8%. The sample was also linked to a second study, of T cells in Graves' hyperthyroidism and ophthalmopathy.

The source was peripheral blood mononuclear cells (PBMCs), collected at new diagnosis, from a patient treated with antithyroid drugs. The source of these receptors is a woman aged 40 to 50 with Graves disease.

This chain joins TRBV4-1 and TRBJ2-2; no clear D. Trimming cost V 4 bases and J 1 base, with 10 bases left between them. The CDR3 is 15 residues long. CDR1 is MGHRA, CDR2 YSYEKL, per germline. The CDR3 DNA reads TGCGCCAGCAGCCCTCACAAGAAGAACACCGGGGAGCTGTTTTTT. Encoded protein: CASSPHKKNTGELFF.

This clonotype has only one observation. This sequence joins TRBV6-1 and TRBJ2-7, with 7 bases that match TRBD1. V lost 7 bases and J lost 2; bases outside the gene matches: 8. This CDR3 has 14 amino acids. Germline V gene lookup returns CDR1 MNHNS and CDR2 SASEGT. The CDR3 DNA reads as TGTGCCAGCAATGCGGCGAGGGGGCCCTACGAGCAGTACTTC. It specifies CASNAARGPYEQYF.

In this sample, this clonotype turned up a few times. This chain joins TRBV7-3 and TRBJ2-7; 9 nucleotides match TRBD1. The trim removed 5 bases at V and 5 bases at J, leaving 4 bases unmatched. The germline V gene encodes CDR1 SGHTA and CDR2 FQGTGA. The CDR3 loop spans 13 amino acids. DNA for the CDR3: TGTGCCAGCAGCACCGGACAGGGGAACGAGCAGTACTTC. This codes for CASSTGQGNEQYF.

In its sample, this clonotype was seen many times. The genes are TRBV30 and TRBJ1-1, with a weak D call TRBD1 (5 bases). Per germline, CDR1 GTSNPN and CDR2 SVGIG (reference sequence). The length of the CDR3 is 14 residues. V shed 1 base and J shed 4 bases, with 13 bases lying between them. The CDR3 here is CAWSGNGGVTEAFF. Here the CDR3 DNA reads TGTGCCTGGAGTGGTAACGGGGGGGTCACTGAAGCTTTCTTT.

In its sample, this clonotype was seen many times. V gene TRBV12-3 or TRBV12-4 combines with J gene TRBJ2-7; either TRBD1 or TRBD2 may supply D (5 bases each). Trimming cost V 5 bases and J 0 bases, with 11 bases left between them. CDR3 length equals 14 residues. The CDR3 protein is CASSDPGSSYEQYF. CDR3 coding DNA: TGTGCCAGCAGTGACCCAGGGAGCTCCTACGAGCAGTACTTC.

The sample holds many counts of this clonotype. This chain links TRBV12-3 or TRBV12-4 with TRBJ2-3; tentative D call: TRBD1 (5 bases). V lost 6 bases and J 2 bases, leaving 15 bases between the germline ends. The CDR3 sequence is 15 residues long. The CDR3 bases are TGTGCCAGCAGCCTCGACTGGGGCTACACAGATACGCAGTATTTT. This translates into CASSLDWGYTDTQYF.

This clonotype was seen ten or more times. The gene calls are TRBV7-9 and TRBJ2-5; tentatively, D is TRBD1 or TRBD2 (5 bases each). The germline gives CDR1 SEHNR, CDR2 FQNEAQ (reference sequence). V was pared by 3 bases and J by 5 bases, with 16 bases between. The length of the CDR3 is 15 residues. The CDR3 DNA reads as TGTGCCAGCAGCTTGGGGACGACAGAGGGGGAGACCCAGTACTTC. Its translation is CASSLGTTEGETQYF.

The rearrangement joins TRBV11-3 to TRBJ2-1; TRBD2 might be the D (6 bases). V dropped 2 bases and J dropped 2 bases, with 13 bases sitting between them. The CDR3 extends over 16 amino acids. Germline V gives CDR1 SGHNT, CDR2 YENEEA. The chain's CDR3 is CASSLTGREPYNEQFF. The CDR3 region has the DNA TGTGCCAGCAGCTTAACGGGACGGGAGCCCTACAATGAGCAGTTCTTC.

This clonotype was seen a few times. The rearrangement uses TRBV28 and TRBJ1-5; D not resolved. This CDR3 is built from 14 residues. The V and J ends lost 4 bases and 4 bases respectively, with 11 bases between them. Per germline, CDR1 MDHEN and CDR2 SYDVKM. The CDR3 DNA reads TGTGCCAGCAGTTCCGTTGACGGTAATCAGCCCCAGCATTTT. Amino acids: CASSSVDGNQPQHF.

This clonotype was found many times. This chain uses TRBV6-5 with TRBJ1-1; TRBD1 might be the D (6 bases). The CDR3 length is 14 residues. V lost 4 bases and J 1 base, leaving 10 bases between the germline ends. Germline V lookup: CDR1 MNHEY, CDR2 SVGAGI. CDR3 protein: CASSWGGPNTEAFF. The CDR3 DNA reads as TGTGCCAGCAGTTGGGGGGGGCCGAACACTGAAGCTTTCTTT.

Worth noting for this clonotype: Given a much more abundant clone one base away, this may be a read error. This chain connects TRBV30 to TRBJ2-5; D gene ambiguous. Trimming pared 2 bases from V and 5 bases from J, leaving 3 bases between. The length of the CDR3 is 10 residues. Germline values: CDR1 GTSNPN, CDR2 SVGIG (reference sequence). CDR3 in DNA: TGTGCCTGGAGTCATGAGACCCAGTACTTC. Amino acids: CAWSHETQYF.

This clonotype was seen more than once but under ten times. The DNA for the CDR3 is TGTGCCAGCAGTTTTAATAGGGACATGGGGGGAGATACGCAGTATTTT. Encoded protein: CASSFNRDMGGDTQYF. The chain is built from TRBV28 and TRBJ2-3; D possibly matches TRBD1 or TRBD2 (6 bases each). The CDR3 sequence is 16 residues long. Germline loops: CDR1 MDHEN, CDR2 SYDVKM. Deletions cut 3 bases from V and 5 bases from J, with 18 bases between.

This chain connects TRBV4-1 to TRBJ2-1; D might be TRBD1 (7 bases). The last part of the DNA fits TRBJ2-5 better; the J call may be wrong. Germline CDR1 and CDR2: MGHRA and YSYEKL. The CDR3 loop spans 16 amino acids. The CDR3 DNA is TGCGCCAGCAGCCAAGTAGTCGCAGGGGGGTACGAGACCCAGTACTTC. It yields the protein CASSQVVAGGYETQYF.

This clonotype came up many times. This chain uses TRBV6-2 or TRBV6-3 with TRBJ2-3; 15 bases fit TRBD2. The CDR3 consists of 15 residues. Germline CDR1 is MNHEY and CDR2 is SVGEGT. The V gene end was trimmed by 5 bases and the J gene end by 10 bases; junction bases not matched to a gene: 7. CDR3 sequence reads: CASSEWTSGRASQYF. CDR3 nucleotide sequence: TGTGCCAGCAGTGAATGGACTAGCGGGAGGGCCTCGCAGTATTTT.

The sample holds many counts of this clonotype. The chain links TRBV10-3 to TRBJ1-1, with 8 bases lining up with TRBD1. Germline V gene sequence: CDR1 ENHRY, CDR2 SYGVKD. Trimming cost V 1 base and J 1 base; bases outside gene matches: 2. CDR3 length equals 15 residues. The CDR3 here is CAISEYGTGNTEAFF. The CDR3 DNA sequence: TGTGCCATCAGTGAGTACGGGACAGGGAACACTGAAGCTTTCTTT.

Many counts were recorded for this clonotype. V and J are TRBV5-1 and TRBJ2-3, with TRBD2 identical over 11 bases. Germline CDR1 and CDR2: SGHRS and YFSETQ. The CDR3 spans 14 residues. The V gene end was trimmed by 4 bases and the J gene end by 6 bases; junction bases not matched to a gene: 4. CDR3 amino acids: CASSGTSGSDTQYF. The CDR3 nucleotides are TGCGCCAGCAGCGGTACTAGCGGGAGTGATACGCAGTATTTT. Combining the CDR3 with reference TRBV5-1 and TRBJ2-3 gives the whole variable domain KAGVTQTPRYLIKTRGQQVTLSCSPISGHRSVSWYQQTPGQGLQFLFEYFSETQRNKGNFPGRFSGRQFSNSRSEMNVSTLELGDSALYLCASSGTSGSDTQYFGPGTRLTVL.

This clonotype was detected many times. The chain couples TRBV6-5 to TRBJ1-2; D might be TRBD1 (6 bases). Germline CDR1 is MNHEY and CDR2 is SVGAGI. CDR3 length: 17 residues. V lost 4 bases and J 6 bases, leaving 24 bases between the germline ends. Here the CDR3 DNA reads TGTGCCAGCAGTTGGACTCAGGGGTTCCCACGGTCGGATGGCTACACCTTC. Its protein is CASSWTQGFPRSDGYTF.

CDR3: CASSLGGGLDTQYF. The CDR3 DNA is TGTGCCAGCAGTTTAGGGGGGGGCTTGGATACGCAGTATTTT. J is TRBJ2-3 and V is TRBV6-5; possible D gene TRBD2, 7 bases. Germline CDR1 reads MNHEY; CDR2 reads SVGAGI. The CDR3 extends over 14 amino acids. The ends were cut back, 4 bases at V and 6 bases at J, with 14 bases in the middle.

This clonotype was seen ten or more times. This chain connects TRBV11-2 to TRBJ2-7, with D possibly being TRBD1 (5 bases). The V end was cut by 6 bases, the J end by 7 bases, with 7 bases between. CDR1 SGHAT and CDR2 FQNNGV come from the germline V gene. The CDR3 consists of 10 residues. CDR3 nucleotide sequence: TGTGCCAGCAGGGGGCTGGAGCAGTACTTC. Amino acid sequence: CASRGLEQYF. Based on the CDR3 plus reference TRBV11-2 and TRBJ2-7, the full variable domain is EAGVAQSPRYKIIEKRQSVAFWCNPISGHATLYWYQQILGQGPKLLIQFQNNGVVDDSQLPKDRFSAERLKGVDSTLKIQPAKLEDSAVYLCASRGLEQYFGPGTRLTVT.

This clonotype has ten or more counts. The rearrangement links TRBV10-3 to TRBJ2-3; D is perhaps TRBD2 (5 bases). CDR3 length: 13 residues. The germline gives CDR1 ENHRY, CDR2 SYGVKD. V was trimmed by 10 bases and J by 0 bases, leaving 11 bases between them. The CDR3 region has the DNA TGTGCCACCACCGGGAAGAGCACAGATACGCAGTATTTT. This translates into CATTGKSTDTQYF.

This clonotype was counted ten times or more. The J gene is TRBJ2-7, the V gene TRBV12-3 or TRBV12-4, with D perhaps TRBD1 (5 bases). The CDR3 covers 12 residues. V was clipped by 8 bases and J by 6 bases, with 14 bases between them. CDR3 amino acids: CASGTEGAEQYF. The CDR3 DNA sequence: TGTGCCAGCGGCACTGAAGGGGCCGAGCAGTACTTC.